The entry that follows covers one TCR beta chain sequence. It has no known antigen specificity. Base qualities are not at hand, and no much larger clone is one base apart. CDR1 LNHNV and CDR2 YYDKDF are derived from the germline V gene (reference sequence). The V end loses 9 bases and the J end loses 0 bases, and a stretch of 12 bases separates them. From the cysteine up to the phenylalanine, the CDR3 has a length of 14 residues. The only DNA kept is the CDR3, 42 bases in frame from the first base. These data originate in a study of blood T cell repertoires in COVID-19 (dated by TCRdb to the early 2020s). For the wider study: Collaborator samples came from the United States, Italy and Spain and covered acute and convalescent phases of COVID-19. The prospective study material was composed of cDNA or gDNA derived from T cells, B-cell-depleted T cells, or PBMCs. Where available, HLA class I and class II types were obtained from metadata supplied by the sample provider rather than from assay-based typing. The sample metadata nearly always contained a de-identified subject ID, COVID-19 status, age in years and sex. The samples were drawn from the first 160 participants of the ongoing ImmuneRACE study and from 1,200 or so subjects provided by 6 global collaborators. A freely available public database, intended as a resource for researchers studying the immune response to SARS-CoV-2, is where the repertoires were released. Deeply sampled blood TCRbeta repertoires from subjects exposed to, actively infected with, or recovered from COVID-19 were included in the dataset. What the authors observed across the whole study: The amount of clinical and demographic metadata varied by source and participant and was provided uncurated.

TCRbeta CDR3 regions were amplified from genomic DNA by means of the immunoSEQ Assay, a bias-controlled multiplex PCR. The study's own analysis went as follows. Within the assay, amplification of reference gene primers was used to estimate how many nucleated cells each sample contained. Sequence reads were collapsed and filtered to measure the absolute abundance of every unique TCRbeta CDR3 rearrangement. For each sample, productive Simpson clonality was calculated as the square root of Simpson's diversity index across productive rearrangements. The table was pulled from immuneACCESS by TCRdb, which kept in-frame rearrangements only. Such tables lose some clones; where checked, under half of the loss comes from unresolved V genes, and the rest has no known cause. The DNA gave D and trimming, while V, J and clone size come from that table. This sample lists about 140,000 clones; 76% were detected once. 4.5% of the sample goes to the ten largest clones.

Whole blood was collected in K2EDTA tubes by collaborating institutions according to the institutions' own protocols. For TCRbeta analysis, collaborators shipped samples in one of three forms: frozen whole blood, isolated PBMCs, or DNA extracted from either of those sample types. Specimen: peripheral blood. The clonotype originates from an elderly woman with active or convalescent COVID-19. The sequence is built from TRBV15 and TRBJ1-5; perhaps TRBD1 is the D gene, with 5 bases matching. The DNA reads TGTGCCACTGCAGGGAATCCTAGCAATCAGCCCCAGCATTTT. Translated, it gives CATAGNPSNQPQHF. Where the CDR3 stops, the reference TRBV15 and TRBJ1-5 genes take over; the full variable domain is DAMVIQNPRYQVTQFGKPVTLSCSQTLNHNVMYWYQQKSSQAPKLLFHYYDKDFNNEADTPDNFQSRRPNTSFCFLDIRSPGLGDTAMYLCATAGNPSNQPQHFGDGTRLSIL.